This T cell receptor (beta chain) was documented in a study of early T cells in non-severe SARS-CoV-2 infection. Study-wide context: Alpha and beta chains were unpaired, from unsorted whole-blood bulk RNA. Study-wide points: Database matching using VDJdb favored anti-spike CD8 responses, with private and CD4 specificities left missing.

This clonotype showed up many times. What it binds is not known. The library protocol tagged individual cDNA molecules with unique molecular identifiers. TCRdb passed the 5' RACE reads through MiXCR, listing each CDR3 protein once. The table includes about 35,000 distinct CDR3 sequences, 4.5% to 7.5% detected once. This TCR derives from an adult who was a healthcare worker with PCR-confirmed SARS-CoV-2 infection or an uninfected control (not recorded which). Sample: whole blood.

CDR3 amino acids: CASSVEGQTEAFF. CDR3 DNA sequence: TGTGCCAGCAGCGTAGAGGGGCAAACGGAAGCTTTCTTT. The rearrangement joins TRBV9 to TRBJ1-1; D is possibly TRBD1 (5 bases). In germline, CDR1 is SGDLS, CDR2 YYNGEE. V was trimmed by 0 bases and J by 8 bases, leaving 11 bases between them. The CDR3 consists of 13 residues.